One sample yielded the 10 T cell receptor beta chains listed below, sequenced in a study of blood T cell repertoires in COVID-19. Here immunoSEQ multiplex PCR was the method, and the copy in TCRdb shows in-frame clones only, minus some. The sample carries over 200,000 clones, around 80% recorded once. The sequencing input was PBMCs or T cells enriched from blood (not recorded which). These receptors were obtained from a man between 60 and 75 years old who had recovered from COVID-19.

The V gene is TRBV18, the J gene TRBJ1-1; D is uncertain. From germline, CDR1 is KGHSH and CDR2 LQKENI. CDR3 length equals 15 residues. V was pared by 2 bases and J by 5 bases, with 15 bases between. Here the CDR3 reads CASSPAWISGTEAFF. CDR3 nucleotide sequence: TGTGCCAGCTCACCAGCATGGATTTCGGGGACTGAAGCTTTCTTT. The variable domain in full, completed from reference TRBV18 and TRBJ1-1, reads NAGVMQNPRHLVRRRGQEARLRCSPMKGHSHVYWYRQLPEEGLKFMVYLQKENIIDESGMPKERFSAEFPKEGPSILRIQQVVRGDSAAYFCASSPAWISGTEAFFGQGTRLTVV.

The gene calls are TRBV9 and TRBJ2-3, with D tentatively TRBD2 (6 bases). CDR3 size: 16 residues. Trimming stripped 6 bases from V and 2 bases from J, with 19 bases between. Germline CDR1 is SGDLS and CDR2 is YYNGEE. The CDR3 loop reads CASNPDGGFPTDTQYF. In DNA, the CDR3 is TGTGCCAGCAACCCAGACGGAGGGTTCCCCACAGATACGCAGTATTTT.

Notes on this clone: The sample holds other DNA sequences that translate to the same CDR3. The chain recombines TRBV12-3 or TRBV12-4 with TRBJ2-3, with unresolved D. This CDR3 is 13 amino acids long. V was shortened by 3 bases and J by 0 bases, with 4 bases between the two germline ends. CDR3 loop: CASSLASTDTQYF. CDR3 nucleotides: TGTGCCAGCAGTTTGGCTAGCACAGATACGCAGTATTTT.

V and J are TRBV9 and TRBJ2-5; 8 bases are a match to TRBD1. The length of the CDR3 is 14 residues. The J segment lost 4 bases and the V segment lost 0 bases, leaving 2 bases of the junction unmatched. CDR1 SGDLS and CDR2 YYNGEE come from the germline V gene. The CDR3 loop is CASSVGTGRETQYF. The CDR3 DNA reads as TGTGCCAGCAGCGTAGGGACAGGGAGAGAGACCCAGTACTTC. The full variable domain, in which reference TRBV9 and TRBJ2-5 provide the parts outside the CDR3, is DSGVTQTPKHLITATGQRVTLRCSPRSGDLSVYWYQQSLDQGLQFLIQYYNGEERAKGNILERFSAQQFPDLHSELNLSSLELGDSALYFCASSVGTGRETQYFGPGTRLLVL.

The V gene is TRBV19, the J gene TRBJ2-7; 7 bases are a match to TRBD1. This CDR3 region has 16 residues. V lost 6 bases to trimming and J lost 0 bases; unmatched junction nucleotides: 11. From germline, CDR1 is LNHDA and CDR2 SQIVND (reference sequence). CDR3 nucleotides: TGTGCCAGTAGCTTAAACCGGGACAGATTCTCCTACGAGCAGTACTTC. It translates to CASSLNRDRFSYEQYF.

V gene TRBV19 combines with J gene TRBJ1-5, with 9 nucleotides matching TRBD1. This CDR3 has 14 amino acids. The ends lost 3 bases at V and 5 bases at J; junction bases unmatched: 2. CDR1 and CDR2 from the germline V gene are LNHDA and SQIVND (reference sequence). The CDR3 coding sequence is TGTGCCAGTAGTATGGGGACAGGGTATCAGCCCCAGCATTTT. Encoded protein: CASSMGTGYQPQHF.

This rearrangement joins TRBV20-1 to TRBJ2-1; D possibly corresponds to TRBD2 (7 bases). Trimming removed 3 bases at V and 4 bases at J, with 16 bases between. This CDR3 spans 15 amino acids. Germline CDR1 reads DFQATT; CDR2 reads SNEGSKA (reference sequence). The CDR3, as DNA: TGCAGTGCTAGTAAGCCGGCGGGGGCTTACAATGAGCAGTTCTTC. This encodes CSASKPAGAYNEQFF.

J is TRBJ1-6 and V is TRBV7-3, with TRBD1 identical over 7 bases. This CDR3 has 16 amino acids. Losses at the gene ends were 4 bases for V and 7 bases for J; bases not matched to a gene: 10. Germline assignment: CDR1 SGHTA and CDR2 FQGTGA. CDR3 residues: CASSSTRQGGNSPLHF. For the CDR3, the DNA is TGTGCCAGCAGCTCGACCCGACAGGGTGGGAATTCACCCCTCCACTTT. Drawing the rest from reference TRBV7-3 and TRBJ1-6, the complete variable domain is GAGVSQTPSNKVTEKGKYVELRCDPISGHTALYWYRQSLGQGPEFLIYFQGTGAADDSGLPNDRFFAVRPEGSVSTLKIQRTERGDSAVYLCASSSTRQGGNSPLHFGNGTRLTVT.

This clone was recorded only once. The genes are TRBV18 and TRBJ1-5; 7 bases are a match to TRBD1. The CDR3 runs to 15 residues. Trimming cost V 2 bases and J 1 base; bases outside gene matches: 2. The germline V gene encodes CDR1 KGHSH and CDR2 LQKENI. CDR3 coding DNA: TGTGCCAGCTCACCATCGACAGGGAGCAATCAGCCCCAGCATTTT. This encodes CASSPSTGSNQPQHF.

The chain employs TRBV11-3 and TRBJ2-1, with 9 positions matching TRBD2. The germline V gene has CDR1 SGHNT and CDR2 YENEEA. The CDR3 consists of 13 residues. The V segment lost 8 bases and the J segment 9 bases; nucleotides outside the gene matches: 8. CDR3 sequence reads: CASGRGGPIEQFF. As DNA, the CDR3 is TGTGCCAGCGGGCGGGGGGGCCCGATTGAGCAGTTCTTC.